This TCR beta chain originates from a study of HIV-infected patients and healthy controls. This clonotype appeared a few times. Reverse transcription used about 500 ng RNA and constant-region primers for alpha and beta. Each of the alpha and beta chains got its own library through chain-specific third strand synthesis with indices. TCRdb reanalysed the 5' RACE reads using MiXCR and keeps one entry per CDR3 protein. The repertoire holds under 20,000 distinct CDR3 sequences, with roughly a tenth as singletons. The germline CDR1 and CDR2 sequences are MNHEY and SVGAGI. The V gene lost 4 bases and the J gene lost 2 bases, with 7 bases spanning the gap. The CDR3 is 13 residues long. No cell fractionation was done, so the repertoire covers all unsorted peripheral blood T cells.

The sequenced sample was blood. The V gene is TRBV6-5, the J gene TRBJ2-3; D may be TRBD1 or TRBD2 (6 bases each). The TCR comes from an adult in good health. The CDR3 loop is CASSSGATDTQYF. Here the CDR3 DNA reads TGTGCCAGCAGTTCGGGGGCCACAGATACGCAGTATTTT.